A selection of T cell receptor beta chains follows, all from one sample in a study of cytomegalovirus exposure and HLA in healthy donors. Sequencing used immunoSEQ multiplex PCR; TCRdb keeps in-frame clones, though not all of them. Among roughly 170,000 clones listed, 80% to 90% were seen once. Source material: PBMCs. These receptors were collected from a woman between 18 and 30 years old in good health and CMV-seronegative. Each CDR3 is given with its conserved first and last residue. D genes are given only for firm matches. Only some rows state a clone size, as once, few, many or a class for expanded clones.

V gene: TRBV5-8
J gene: TRBJ2-2
D gene: NA
clone size: NA
CDR3 DNA: TGTGCCAGCAGTTTTACAGCCGGGACAAAGAGTTTCACCGGGGAGCTGTTTTTT
CDR3 protein: CASSFTAGTKSFTGELFF

V gene: TRBV7-7
J gene: TRBJ2-3
D gene: TRBD1
clone size: few
CDR3 DNA: TGTGCTAGCAGCTTAGCCCCAGGACAGGGCCCAGCTACGCAGTATTTT
CDR3 protein: CASSLAPGQGPATQYF

V gene: TRBV4-1
J gene: TRBJ2-7
D gene: TRBD2
clone size: NA
CDR3 DNA: TGCGCCAGCAGCCATGTAGCACTAGCGGGGGCCTACGAGCAGTACTTC
CDR3 protein: CASSHVALAGAYEQYF

V gene: TRBV5-1
J gene: TRBJ2-5
D gene: TRBD1
clone size: NA
CDR3 DNA: TGCGCCAGCAGCACTACCGGGACAGGGGGTGTAGAGACCCAGTACTTC
CDR3 protein: CASSTTGTGGVETQYF

V gene: TRBV10-1
J gene: TRBJ2-1
D gene: TRBD2
clone size: NA
CDR3 DNA: TGCGCCAGCAGTGAGGTGGGGACTAGCGGGACCTACAATGAGCAGTTCTTC
CDR3 protein: CASSEVGTSGTYNEQFF

V gene: TRBV7-9
J gene: TRBJ2-2
D gene: TRBD1
clone size: NA
CDR3 DNA: TGTGCCAGCAGCGCGGGACAGGGGGAAACCGGGGAGCTGTTTTTT
CDR3 protein: CASSAGQGETGELFF

V gene: TRBV28
J gene: TRBJ1-1
D gene: NA
clone size: NA
CDR3 DNA: TGTGCCAGCAGTTTCCATAACACTGAAGCTTTCTTT
CDR3 protein: CASSFHNTEAFF

V gene: TRBV4-1
J gene: TRBJ2-5
D gene: NA
clone size: NA
CDR3 DNA: TGCGCCAGCAGCCCCCAGAAGGTAGGGGGAGTCAAAGAGACCCAGTACTTC
CDR3 protein: CASSPQKVGGVKETQYF

V gene: TRBV5-1
J gene: TRBJ2-1
D gene: NA
clone size: NA
CDR3 DNA: TGCGCCAGCAGCTTGACGACAGCGTGGATCTACAATGAGCAGTTCTTC
CDR3 protein: CASSLTTAWIYNEQFF

V gene: TRBV28
J gene: TRBJ2-7
D gene: NA
clone size: NA
CDR3 DNA: TGTGCCAGCAGTTCTTTCCAGCGGCCTGGGTTCGGGGGGTACTTC
CDR3 protein: CASSSFQRPGFGGYF

V gene: TRBV5-1
J gene: TRBJ2-7
D gene: TRBD2
clone size: NA
CDR3 DNA: TGCGCCAGCAGCTCCCGCCGGGAGGGAGGGCCTTACGAGCAGTACTTC
CDR3 protein: CASSSRREGGPYEQYF

V gene: TRBV10-3
J gene: TRBJ2-2
D gene: NA
clone size: few
CDR3 DNA: TGTGCCACCATGGGGGGAATCGAGAACACCGGGGAGCTGTTTTTT
CDR3 protein: CATMGGIENTGELFF

V gene: TRBV11-2
J gene: TRBJ2-7
D gene: NA
clone size: NA
CDR3 DNA: TGTGCCAGCAGCCCAAGAGTTCAGGGGTACTACGAGCAGTACTTC
CDR3 protein: CASSPRVQGYYEQYF

V gene: TRBV7-8
J gene: TRBJ2-7
D gene: TRBD2
clone size: NA
CDR3 DNA: TGTGCCAGCAGCTTAGTGGGAGGGGAAACCTACGAGCAGTACTTC
CDR3 protein: CASSLVGGETYEQYF

V gene: TRBV7-2
J gene: TRBJ1-2
D gene: TRBD1
clone size: NA
CDR3 DNA: TGTGCCAGCAGCTCTACAGGGGGAGGGTATGGCTACACCTTC
CDR3 protein: CASSSTGGGYGYTF

V gene: TRBV27
J gene: TRBJ1-5
D gene: NA
clone size: NA
CDR3 DNA: TGTGCCAGCAGTCCTTCGACATTGGGGGGAGGTCAGCCCCAGCATTTT
CDR3 protein: CASSPSTLGGGQPQHF

V gene: TRBV7-9
J gene: TRBJ1-1
D gene: TRBD1
clone size: NA
CDR3 DNA: TGTGCCAGCAGCCGTGTAACAGGGGGCAGGACTGAAGCTTTCTTT
CDR3 protein: CASSRVTGGRTEAFF

V gene: TRBV5-4
J gene: TRBJ2-2
D gene: TRBD2
clone size: NA
CDR3 DNA: TGTGCCAGCAGCTTGTCTCGCGGGAGGGCCACCGGGGAGCTGTTTTTT
CDR3 protein: CASSLSRGRATGELFF

V gene: TRBV18
J gene: TRBJ2-7
D gene: NA
clone size: NA
CDR3 DNA: TGTGCCAGCTCACCATCGGCAGGGGATGGCTACGAGCAGTACTTC
CDR3 protein: CASSPSAGDGYEQYF

V gene: TRBV21-1
J gene: TRBJ2-7
D gene: NA
clone size: NA
CDR3 DNA: TGTGCCAGCAGCAGATATTTGCGGGAGAGCTCCTACGAGCAGTACTTC
CDR3 protein: CASSRYLRESSYEQYF

V gene: TRBV19
J gene: TRBJ1-2
D gene: NA
clone size: NA
CDR3 DNA: TGTGCCAGTAGTCCAGGGGCAAAGAACTATGGCTACACCTTC
CDR3 protein: CASSPGAKNYGYTF

V gene: TRBV18
J gene: TRBJ2-1
D gene: TRBD1
clone size: NA
CDR3 DNA: TGTGCCAGCTCGGGGACCGGCGGGACAGGGGGCAATGAGCAGTTCTTC
CDR3 protein: CASSGTGGTGGNEQFF

V gene: TRBV2
J gene: TRBJ2-2
D gene: NA
clone size: NA
CDR3 DNA: TGTGCCAGCGAGAGCAGGGGCACCGGGGAGCTGTTTTTT
CDR3 protein: CASESRGTGELFF

V gene: TRBV19
J gene: TRBJ1-2
D gene: TRBD1
clone size: NA
CDR3 DNA: TGTGCCAGTAGTATCCAGGGGGCGAGAGATGGCTACACCTTC
CDR3 protein: CASSIQGARDGYTF

V gene: TRBV25-1
J gene: TRBJ1-1
D gene: TRBD1
clone size: NA
CDR3 DNA: TGTGCCAGCCAACCTCTGACAGGGGTGGGGACTGAAGCTTTCTTT
CDR3 protein: CASQPLTGVGTEAFF

V gene: TRBV4-3
J gene: TRBJ2-1
D gene: NA
clone size: NA
CDR3 DNA: TGCGCCAGCAGCCAAGATTTGGACTACTACAATGAGCAGTTCTTC
CDR3 protein: CASSQDLDYYNEQFF

V gene: TRBV19
J gene: TRBJ2-5
D gene: TRBD2
clone size: NA
CDR3 DNA: TGTGCCAGTAGTCCCACTAGCGGGAGGCAAGAGACCCAGTACTTC
CDR3 protein: CASSPTSGRQETQYF

V gene: TRBV27
J gene: TRBJ2-5
D gene: TRBD2
clone size: NA
CDR3 DNA: TGTGCCAGCAGTTTCCGCGGACTAGCGGGAAAAGAGACCCAGTACTTC
CDR3 protein: CASSFRGLAGKETQYF

V gene: TRBV5-6
J gene: TRBJ2-7
D gene: TRBD1
clone size: NA
CDR3 DNA: TGTGCCAGCAGTTACCGGGACAGGGGCGCCTACGAGCAGTACTTC
CDR3 protein: CASSYRDRGAYEQYF

V gene: TRBV5-1
J gene: TRBJ2-1
D gene: NA
clone size: few
CDR3 DNA: TGCGCCAGCAGCTTGGGGGCTAGCCAGGCCTACAATGAGCAGTTCTTC
CDR3 protein: CASSLGASQAYNEQFF

V gene: TRBV28
J gene: TRBJ1-2
D gene: NA
clone size: NA
CDR3 DNA: TGTGCCAGCAGTGAGCCGGGACATTTTAAGAGTTATGGCTACACCTTC
CDR3 protein: CASSEPGHFKSYGYTF

V gene: TRBV7-9
J gene: TRBJ2-6
D gene: TRBD1
clone size: NA
CDR3 DNA: TGTGCCAGCAGCGCGACCCGGGGACAGGGGGCTTCTGGGGCCAACGTCCTGACTTTC
CDR3 protein: CASSATRGQGASGANVLTF

V gene: TRBV7-2
J gene: TRBJ2-7
D gene: NA
clone size: NA
CDR3 DNA: TGTGCCAGCAGCTTAGCTCGGAGTAGCTACGAGCAGTACTTC
CDR3 protein: CASSLARSSYEQYF

V gene: TRBV5-1
J gene: TRBJ2-7
D gene: TRBD2
clone size: few
CDR3 DNA: TGCGCCAGCAGCCACAAACTAGCGGGAGGGACCTACGAGCAGTACTTC
CDR3 protein: CASSHKLAGGTYEQYF

V gene: TRBV7-8
J gene: TRBJ2-1
D gene: NA
clone size: once
CDR3 DNA: TGTGCCAGCAGCTTAGGCAGGGCCCTAAACAATGAGCAGTTCTTC
CDR3 protein: CASSLGRALNNEQFF

V gene: TRBV2
J gene: TRBJ2-3
D gene: TRBD1
clone size: once
CDR3 DNA: TGTGCCAGCACCAGGACAGGGGGCAGCACAGATACGCAGTATTTT
CDR3 protein: CASTRTGGSTDTQYF

V gene: TRBV6-5
J gene: TRBJ2-7
D gene: NA
clone size: few
CDR3 DNA: TGTGCCAGCAGGCAAGCCGGTCTAGCTCACTTC
CDR3 protein: CASRQAGLAHF

V gene: TRBV7-9
J gene: TRBJ2-5
D gene: NA
clone size: NA
CDR3 DNA: TGTGCCAGCAGCTCCCCCCGCGGGGGCCAGCACAAAGGGACCCAGTACTTC
CDR3 protein: CASSSPRGGQHKGTQYF

V gene: TRBV28
J gene: TRBJ2-3
D gene: NA
clone size: NA
CDR3 DNA: TGTGCCAGCAGTTCCCCCCTCGTAGATACGCAGTATTTT
CDR3 protein: CASSSPLVDTQYF

V gene: TRBV7-2
J gene: TRBJ2-1
D gene: NA
clone size: NA
CDR3 DNA: TGTGCCAGCAGCTCCAGGTCCTACAATGAGCAGTTCTTC
CDR3 protein: CASSSRSYNEQFF

V gene: TRBV29-1
J gene: TRBJ2-7
D gene: TRBD1
clone size: few
CDR3 DNA: TGCAGCTTCTCCGGGACAGGGGCTGGGGAGCAGTACTTC
CDR3 protein: CSFSGTGAGEQYF

V gene: TRBV9
J gene: TRBJ2-1
D gene: TRBD1
clone size: NA
CDR3 DNA: TGTGCCAGCAGCGACGCCGGGACAGGGGCACGGTCTGAGCAGTTCTTC
CDR3 protein: CASSDAGTGARSEQFF

V gene: TRBV5-1
J gene: TRBJ1-1
D gene: NA
clone size: NA
CDR3 DNA: TGCGCCAGCAGACAGGGAAATACTGAAGCTTTCTTT
CDR3 protein: CASRQGNTEAFF

V gene: TRBV29-1
J gene: TRBJ2-1
D gene: NA
clone size: once
CDR3 DNA: TGCAGCGTTGGTCCCTGGGGGCGCTCCTACAATGAGCAGTTCTTC
CDR3 protein: CSVGPWGRSYNEQFF

V gene: TRBV5-1
J gene: TRBJ2-1
D gene: NA
clone size: NA
CDR3 DNA: TGCGCCAGCAGCCCTGGCGGGGACTTCGACTTCTTC
CDR3 protein: CASSPGGDFDFF

V gene: TRBV27
J gene: TRBJ1-1
D gene: NA
clone size: NA
CDR3 DNA: TGTGCCAGCAGGCTGGGGGGATGGAACACTGAAGCTTTCTTT
CDR3 protein: CASRLGGWNTEAFF

V gene: TRBV28
J gene: TRBJ1-2
D gene: NA
clone size: few
CDR3 DNA: TGTGCCAGCAGTTTATACCAGGACGCGGGAGGCTACACCTTC
CDR3 protein: CASSLYQDAGGYTF

V gene: TRBV29-1
J gene: TRBJ2-1
D gene: TRBD2
clone size: NA
CDR3 DNA: TGCAGCGTTGGGACCCTCCGCGGCGGGAGTATCTTC
CDR3 protein: CSVGTLRGGSIF